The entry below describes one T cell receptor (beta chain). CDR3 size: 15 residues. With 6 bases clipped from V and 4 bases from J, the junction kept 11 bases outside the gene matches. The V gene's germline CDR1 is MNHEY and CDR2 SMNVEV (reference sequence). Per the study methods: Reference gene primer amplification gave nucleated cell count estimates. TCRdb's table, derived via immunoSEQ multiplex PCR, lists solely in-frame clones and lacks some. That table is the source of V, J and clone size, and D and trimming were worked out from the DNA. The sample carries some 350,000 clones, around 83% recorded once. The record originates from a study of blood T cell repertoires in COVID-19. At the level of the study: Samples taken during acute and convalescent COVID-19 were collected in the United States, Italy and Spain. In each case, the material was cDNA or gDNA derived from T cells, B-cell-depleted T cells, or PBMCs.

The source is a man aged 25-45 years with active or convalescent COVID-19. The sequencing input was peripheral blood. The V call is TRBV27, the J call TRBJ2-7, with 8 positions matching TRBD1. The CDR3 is CASRLGQGPNYEQYF. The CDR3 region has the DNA TGTGCCAGCAGGTTAGGACAGGGACCGAATTACGAGCAGTACTTC.